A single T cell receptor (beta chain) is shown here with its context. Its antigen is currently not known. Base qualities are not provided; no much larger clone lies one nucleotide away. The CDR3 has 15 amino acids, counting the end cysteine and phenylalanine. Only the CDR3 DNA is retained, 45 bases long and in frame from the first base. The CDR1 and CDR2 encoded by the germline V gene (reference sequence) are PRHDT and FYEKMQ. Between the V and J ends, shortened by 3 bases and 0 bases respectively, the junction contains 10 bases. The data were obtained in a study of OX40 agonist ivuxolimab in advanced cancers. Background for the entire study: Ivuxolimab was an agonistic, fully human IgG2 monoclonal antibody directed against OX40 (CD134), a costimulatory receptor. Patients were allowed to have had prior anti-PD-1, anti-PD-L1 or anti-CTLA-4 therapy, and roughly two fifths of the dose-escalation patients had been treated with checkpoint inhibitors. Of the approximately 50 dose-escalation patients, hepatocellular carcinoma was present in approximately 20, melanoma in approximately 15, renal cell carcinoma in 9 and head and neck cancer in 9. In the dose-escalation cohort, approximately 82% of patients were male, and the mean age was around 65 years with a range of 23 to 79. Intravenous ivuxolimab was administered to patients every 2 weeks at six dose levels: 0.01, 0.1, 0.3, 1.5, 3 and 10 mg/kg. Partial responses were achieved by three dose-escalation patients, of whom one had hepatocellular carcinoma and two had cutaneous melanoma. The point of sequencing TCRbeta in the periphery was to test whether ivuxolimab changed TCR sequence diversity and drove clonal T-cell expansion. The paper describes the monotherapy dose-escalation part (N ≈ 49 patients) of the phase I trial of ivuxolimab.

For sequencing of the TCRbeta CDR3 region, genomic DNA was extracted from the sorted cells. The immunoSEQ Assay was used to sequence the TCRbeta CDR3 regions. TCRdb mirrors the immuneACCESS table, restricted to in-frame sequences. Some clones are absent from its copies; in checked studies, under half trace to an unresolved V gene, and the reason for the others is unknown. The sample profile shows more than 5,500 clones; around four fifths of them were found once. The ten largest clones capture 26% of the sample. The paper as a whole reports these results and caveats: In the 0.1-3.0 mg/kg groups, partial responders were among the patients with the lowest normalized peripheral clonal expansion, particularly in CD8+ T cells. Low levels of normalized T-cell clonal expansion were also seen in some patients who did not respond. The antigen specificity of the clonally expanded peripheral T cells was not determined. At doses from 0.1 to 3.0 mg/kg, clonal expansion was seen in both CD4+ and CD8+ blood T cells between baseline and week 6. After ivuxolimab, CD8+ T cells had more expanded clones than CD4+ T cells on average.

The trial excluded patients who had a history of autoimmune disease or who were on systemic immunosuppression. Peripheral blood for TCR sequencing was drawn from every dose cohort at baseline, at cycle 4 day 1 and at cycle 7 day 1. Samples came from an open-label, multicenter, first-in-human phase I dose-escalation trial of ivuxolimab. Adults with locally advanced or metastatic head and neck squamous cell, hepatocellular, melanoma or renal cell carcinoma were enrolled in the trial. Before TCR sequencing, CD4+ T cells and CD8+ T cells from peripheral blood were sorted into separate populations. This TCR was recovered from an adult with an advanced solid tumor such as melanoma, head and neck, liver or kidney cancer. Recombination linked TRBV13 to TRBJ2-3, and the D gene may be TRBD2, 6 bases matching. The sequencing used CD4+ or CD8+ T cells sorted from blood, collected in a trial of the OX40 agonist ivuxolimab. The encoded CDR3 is CASSFSGYSTDTQYF. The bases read TGTGCCAGCAGCTTTAGCGGATATAGCACAGATACGCAGTATTTT.